One and the same sample provided the 15 T cell receptor beta chains below, sequenced in a study of graft-versus-host responses after intestinal transplantation. For these TCRs, the target antigens are not known. Produced via immunoSEQ multiplex PCR; TCRdb's table is partial and in-frame only. The sample records 40,000 to 55,000 clones, roughly 96% being singletons. Sample: unstimulated CD8+ T cells sorted from spleen or lymph node cells, taken before transplant. Receptor source: a human donor who was the organ donor for an intestinal transplant.

This chain connects TRBV27 to TRBJ1-5; weak D call: TRBD1 (5 bases). Trimming stripped 3 bases from V and 7 bases from J, with 19 bases between. Germline loops: CDR1 MNHEY, CDR2 SMNVEV (reference sequence). This CDR3 region has 16 residues. This chain's CDR3 is CASSFRGTALVQPQHF. The CDR3 DNA follows: TGTGCCAGCAGTTTTCGCGGGACGGCACTAGTCCAGCCCCAGCATTTT.

The chain couples TRBV29-1 to TRBJ2-3, with D hard to call. The CDR3 length is 13 residues. The germline V and J ends were trimmed by 3 bases and 4 bases, with 11 bases remaining between them. The germline gives CDR1 SQVTM, CDR2 ANQGSEA. CDR3 sequence reads: CSVELPRADTQYF. DNA of the CDR3: TGCAGCGTTGAGTTACCCCGGGCAGATACGCAGTATTTT.

J is TRBJ2-5 and V is TRBV5-1; 10 nucleotides agree with TRBD2. This CDR3 region has 17 residues. The trim removed 4 bases at V and 5 bases at J, leaving 14 bases unmatched. CDR1 is SGHRS and CDR2 is YFSETQ in the germline V gene. The CDR3 DNA is TGCGCCAGCAGCATAGGACTAGCGGACGAAACAGGGGAGACCCAGTACTTC. Protein: CASSIGLADETGETQYF.

This chain joins TRBV9 and TRBJ2-2; D is unresolved. Germline V gives CDR1 SGDLS, CDR2 YYNGEE. The CDR3 runs to 14 residues. The ends were cut back, 3 bases at V and 4 bases at J, with 10 bases in the middle. Here the CDR3 DNA reads TGTGCCAGCAGCGGTAGAACGGGCACCGGGGAGCTGTTTTTT. Its protein product is CASSGRTGTGELFF.

V usage is TRBV7-9 and J usage is TRBJ1-3, with D possibly matching TRBD1 (6 bases). There are 16 residues in the CDR3. Trimming took off 4 bases at V and 7 bases at J, with 20 bases between the two ends. Germline V gene lookup returns CDR1 SEHNR and CDR2 FQNEAQ (reference sequence). The CDR3: CASSSLAVRGGNTIYF. The CDR3 bases are TGTGCCAGCAGCTCATTAGCAGTCAGGGGAGGTAACACCATATATTTT.

The J gene is TRBJ2-7, the V gene TRBV20-1; 7 nucleotides match TRBD1. Looked up from germline, CDR1 is DFQATT and CDR2 is SNEGSKA (reference sequence). Trimming cost V 7 bases and J 3 bases; bases outside gene matches: 3. CDR3 length equals 11 residues. The CDR3 DNA follows: TGCAGTGGGGACAGCGGCTACGAGCAGTACTTC. This translates into CSGDSGYEQYF.

The DNA of the CDR3 is TGTGCCAGCAGCGTAGGTCGCCAAGATACGCAGTATTTT. Its translation: CASSVGRQDTQYF. The chain is built from TRBV9 and TRBJ2-3; D not certain. This CDR3 has 13 residues. Germline CDR1 and CDR2: SGDLS and YYNGEE. Trimming removed 0 bases at V and 5 bases at J, with 7 bases between.

The chain uses TRBV9 and TRBJ2-5; 10 bases line up with TRBD2. Unmatched junction bases numbered 14, after V lost 4 bases and J lost 2 bases. The CDR3 spans 18 residues. CDR1 is SGDLS, CDR2 YYNGEE, per germline. The CDR3 loop reads CASSPRYGLAEAQETQYF. CDR3 nucleotide sequence: TGTGCCAGCAGCCCCAGATATGGACTAGCGGAGGCACAAGAGACCCAGTACTTC.

The rearrangement links TRBV30 to TRBJ2-3; D gene unclear. Germline V gene data show CDR1 as GTSNPN and CDR2 as SVGIG (reference sequence). V lost 6 bases and J 4 bases, leaving 8 bases between the germline ends. The CDR3 totals 11 residues. The CDR3 loop is CACDEADTQYF. The CDR3 DNA reads as TGTGCCTGCGATGAAGCAGATACGCAGTATTTT.

V and J are TRBV5-4 and TRBJ1-2; possible D gene TRBD1, 5 bases. The germline V gene has CDR1 SGHNT and CDR2 YYREEE (reference sequence). The V gene lost 0 bases and the J gene lost 3 bases, with 15 bases spanning the gap. The CDR3 totals 16 residues. The CDR3, as DNA: TGTGCCAGCAGCTTGGCCGGGGAGGGGTCGGACTATGGCTACACCTTC. Translating it yields CASSLAGEGSDYGYTF.

V and J are TRBV12-2 and TRBJ2-7. TRBV12-2 is marked as a pseudogene. CDR3 length: 13 amino acids. The CDR3 reads CASRLGDSYEQYF. The CDR3, as DNA: TGTGCAAGTCGCTTAGGGGACTCCTACGAGCAGTACTTC.

V usage is TRBV10-2 and J usage is TRBJ1-2, with D possibly matching TRBD1 (6 bases). CDR3 size: 11 residues. CDR1 and CDR2 from the germline V gene are WSHSY and SAAADI. Deletions cut 8 bases from V and 3 bases from J, with 7 bases between. DNA for the CDR3: TGCGCCAGCCGGACAGACTATGGCTACACCTTC. It yields the protein CASRTDYGYTF.

J is TRBJ2-5 and V is TRBV7-3, with 7 bases matching TRBD1. Trimming at V came to 4 bases and at J to 3 bases, leaving 2 bases not matched to a gene. This CDR3 has 13 amino acids. Germline-derived CDR1 and CDR2 are SGHTA and FQGTGA. CDR3 sequence reads: CASSSGTEETQYF. As DNA, the CDR3 is TGTGCCAGCAGCTCAGGGACAGAAGAGACCCAGTACTTC.

The chain joins TRBV16 to TRBJ2-5; 9 nucleotides align to TRBD1. This CDR3 is built from 17 residues. Germline lookup yields CDR1 KGHSY and CDR2 FQNENV. V was pared by 4 bases and J by 0 bases, with 9 bases of the junction left unmatched. For the CDR3, the DNA is TGTGCCAGCAGCCTTCCCCCGGACAGGGGATACCAAGAGACCCAGTACTTC. Amino acids: CASSLPPDRGYQETQYF.

This chain links TRBV28 with TRBJ2-3; no clear D gene. Germline V gene data show CDR1 as MDHEN and CDR2 as SYDVKM. V shed 5 bases and J shed 4 bases, with 25 bases lying between them. There are 18 residues in the CDR3. The CDR3 is CASSIRKYYSSTADTQYF. For the CDR3, the DNA is TGTGCCAGCAGTATCAGAAAATACTACAGCTCCACGGCAGATACGCAGTATTTT.